This T cell receptor (beta chain) stems from a study of blood T cell repertoires in COVID-19. As processed by the authors: Using reference gene primer amplification, nucleated cell counts were estimated. Method: immunoSEQ multiplex PCR; TCRdb's copy keeps in-frame clones and lacks some. The V and J calls and clone size come from that table; D and trimming were worked out from the DNA. The sample has about 430,000 clones, approximately 90% seen once; the top ten hold 1.1%. Allocation to cohorts depended on clinical history reported by the participants. The J segment lost 9 bases and the V segment lost 1 base, leaving 6 bases of the junction unmatched. Germline CDR1 and CDR2: SGHTS and YDEGEE. CDR3 size: 13 residues.

Sequencing used PBMCs or T cells enriched from blood (not recorded which). The V and J genes are TRBV5-8 and TRBJ2-7; 8 bases are a match to TRBD1. This sequence originates from a man aged 30 to 39 who had recovered from COVID-19. CDR3 residues: CASSLSTGGSQYF. CDR3 coding DNA: TGTGCCAGCAGCTTGAGTACAGGGGGGTCGCAGTACTTC.